The 21 T cell receptor beta chains below come from one sample, sequenced in a study of T cell responses to AZD1222 COVID-19 vaccine. The data were produced by immunoSEQ multiplex PCR, yet TCRdb's version contains in-frame clones alone and is incomplete. The repertoire holds some 120,000 clones, with approximately 85% as singletons. Sequencing was performed on peripheral blood, taken 28 days after the second AZD1222 dose. All receptors derive from an adult who received the AZD1222 COVID-19 vaccine.

The chain has TRBV3-1 (or the pseudogene TRBV3-2) and TRBJ1-2, with TRBD1 identical over 10 bases. This CDR3 is 14 amino acids long. Looked up from germline, CDR1 is LGHDT and CDR2 is YNNKEL (reference sequence). With V trimmed by 3 bases and J by 7 bases, 5 bases remained unmatched. The CDR3 reads CASSHGTGETGYTF. DNA for the CDR3: TGTGCCAGCAGCCATGGGACAGGGGAAACTGGCTACACCTTC.

The J gene is TRBJ2-2, the V gene TRBV6-5, with D unresolved. Between the trimmed V and J ends, which lost 0 bases and 1 base, there was a span of 9 bases. Germline lookup yields CDR1 MNHEY and CDR2 SVGAGI. The CDR3 runs to 16 residues. The CDR3 is CASSYSISGNTGELFF. CDR3 nucleotide sequence: TGTGCCAGCAGTTACTCGATTTCGGGGAACACCGGGGAGCTGTTTTTT.

The CDR3 here is CASSDSGRLAYEQYF. The CDR3 coding sequence is TGTGCCAGCAGTGATTCGGGACGCTTGGCCTACGAGCAGTACTTC. This sequence joins TRBV6-1 and TRBJ2-7; the D gene could be TRBD1 or TRBD2 (5 bases each). Trimming shortened V by 3 bases and J by 2 bases, and 14 bases separated the two germline ends. The CDR3 spans 15 residues. Per the germline V gene, CDR1 is MNHNS and CDR2 is SASEGT.

The rearrangement links TRBV4-3 to TRBJ2-3; TRBD1 matches at 9 bases. J gave up 3 bases and V 3 bases, and 7 bases lay outside the gene matches. In germline, CDR1 is LGHNA, CDR2 YSLEER. CDR3 length equals 16 residues. This CDR3 reads CASSHLTGGGTDTQYF. For the CDR3, the DNA is TGCGCCAGCAGCCACCTGACAGGGGGAGGGACAGATACGCAGTATTTT.

This chain joins TRBV15 and TRBJ1-2, with 8 bases matching TRBD1. This CDR3 is 13 amino acids long. The ends lost 0 bases at V and 14 bases at J; junction bases unmatched: 8. Germline CDR1 and CDR2: LNHNV and YYDKDF (reference sequence). CDR3 nucleotides: TGTGCCACCAGCAGAGATCGGTACAGGGGGAATACCTTC. Its translation is CATSRDRYRGNTF.

The rearrangement joins TRBV5-1 to TRBJ1-1, with 9 bases matching TRBD1. This CDR3 is built from 16 residues. The V gene end was trimmed by 4 bases and the J gene end by 4 bases; junction bases not matched to a gene: 11. Germline V CDR1 and CDR2: SGHRS, YFSETQ. The CDR3 sequence is CASSPRTGVSGTEAFF. For the CDR3, the DNA is TGCGCCAGCAGCCCACGGACAGGGGTTTCGGGCACTGAAGCTTTCTTT.

The J gene is TRBJ2-7, the V gene TRBV11-2; TRBD1 matches 10 bases. Germline CDR1 is SGHAT and CDR2 is FQNNGV. The CDR3 covers 17 residues. The junction had 12 bases not matched to a gene; V was cut back by 1 base and J by 6 bases. In nucleotides, the CDR3 is TGTGCCAGCAGCTTAGGACCCGGTAGACAGGGGGCAGGCGAGCAGTACTTC. Its translation: CASSLGPGRQGAGEQYF.

This clone showed up just a few times. The chain combines TRBV5-5 with TRBJ1-6, with D tentatively TRBD1 (5 bases). The V gene lost 0 bases and the J gene lost 4 bases, with 8 bases spanning the gap. This CDR3 contains 15 residues. CDR1 is SGHKS, CDR2 YYEKEE, per germline (reference sequence). DNA of the CDR3: TGTGCCAGCAGCTTGGCGGGACGGTATAATTCACCCCTCCACTTT. It specifies CASSLAGRYNSPLHF.

This clone was seen only once. This chain joins TRBV2 and TRBJ1-4, with TRBD1 as a possible D gene (6 bases). Between the trimmed V and J ends, which lost 6 bases and 0 bases, there was a span of 8 bases. This CDR3 has 14 amino acids. In germline, CDR1 is SNHLY, CDR2 FYNNEI. As DNA, the CDR3 is TGTGCCAGCAGGGACAGCTCAACTAATGAAAAACTGTTTTTT. It yields the protein CASRDSSTNEKLFF.

The chain has TRBV13 and TRBJ2-3; tentative D call: TRBD1 (5 bases). The CDR3 has 15 residues. Germline CDR1 and CDR2: PRHDT and FYEKMQ (reference sequence). V was cut by 6 bases and J by 4 bases, with 17 bases left in between. The CDR3 sequence: CASSPLGLGADTQYF. For the CDR3, the DNA is TGTGCCAGCAGTCCCCTGGGGCTAGGGGCAGATACGCAGTATTTT. The full variable domain, with the rest looked up from reference TRBV13 and TRBJ2-3, is AAGVIQSPRHLIKEKRETATLKCYPIPRHDTVYWYQQGPGQDPQFLISFYEKMQSDKGSIPDRFSAQQFSDYHSELNMSSLELGDSALYFCASSPLGLGADTQYFGPGTRLTVL.

Concerning this clone: Other nucleotide sequences in the sample specify the same CDR3. CDR3 in amino acids: CASSLGGSNQPQHF. CDR3 coding DNA: TGCGCCAGCAGCTTGGGGGGAAGCAATCAGCCCCAGCATTTT. V gene TRBV5-1 combines with J gene TRBJ1-5; no firm D call. Germline V lookup: CDR1 SGHRS, CDR2 YFSETQ. This CDR3 is 14 amino acids long. V lost 0 bases and J 1 base, leaving 5 bases between the germline ends.

The chain combines TRBV2 with TRBJ1-4, with D perhaps matching TRBD1 (6 bases). CDR3 size: 15 residues. The germline V gene has CDR1 SNHLY and CDR2 FYNNEI. V dropped 6 bases and J dropped 8 bases, with 19 bases sitting between them. The CDR3, as DNA: TGTGCCAGCAGACCTATGGACAGTTCGGGGGAAAAACTGTTTTTT. Its protein is CASRPMDSSGEKLFF.

The chain uses TRBV9 and TRBJ1-1, with a weak D call TRBD1 (5 bases). Germline CDR1 and CDR2: SGDLS and YYNGEE. CDR3 size: 14 residues. V was shortened by 3 bases and J by 3 bases, with 12 bases between the two germline ends. The CDR3 DNA follows: TGTGCCAGCAGCGCCGGACACCGGGACACTGAAGCTTTCTTT. This translates into CASSAGHRDTEAFF.

The J gene is TRBJ1-1, the V gene TRBV29-1, with a weak D call TRBD1 (6 bases). V lost 7 bases to trimming and J lost 2 bases, with 8 bases between them. This CDR3 is 11 amino acids long. The germline gives CDR1 SQVTM, CDR2 ANQGSEA. CDR3 sequence reads: CSGQDNTEAFF. In DNA form, the CDR3 reads TGCAGCGGACAGGACAACACTGAAGCTTTCTTT.

The DNA for the CDR3 is TGTGCCAGCAGTCCCCCGACGGTGAACACTGAAGCTTTCTTT. It specifies CASSPPTVNTEAFF. The chain combines TRBV28 with TRBJ1-1; D gene uncertain. This CDR3 is 14 amino acids long. With 5 bases removed from V and 0 bases from J, the gap between germline ends came to 10 bases. CDR1 is MDHEN and CDR2 is SYDVKM in the germline V gene.

The chain joins TRBV9 to TRBJ1-1, with 10 nucleotides matching TRBD1. Germline loops: CDR1 SGDLS, CDR2 YYNGEE. J lost 1 base, V lost 3 bases, and 15 bases had no gene match. This CDR3 has 19 amino acids. The CDR3 is CASSARQGANPLANTEAFF. The DNA for the CDR3 is TGTGCCAGCAGCGCAAGACAGGGGGCGAATCCCCTGGCGAACACTGAAGCTTTCTTT. Complete variable domain (other parts from reference TRBV9 and TRBJ1-1): DSGVTQTPKHLITATGQRVTLRCSPRSGDLSVYWYQQSLDQGLQFLIQYYNGEERAKGNILERFSAQQFPDLHSELNLSSLELGDSALYFCASSARQGANPLANTEAFFGQGTRLTVV.

V and J are TRBV29-1 and TRBJ1-5, with 9 positions matching TRBD1. This CDR3 spans 14 amino acids. Germline CDR1 is SQVTM and CDR2 is ANQGSEA. The V gene end was trimmed by 6 bases and the J gene end by 5 bases; junction bases not matched to a gene: 8. CDR3 in amino acids: CSVSGTGLDQPQHF. CDR3 coding DNA: TGCAGCGTCAGCGGGACAGGGCTGGATCAGCCCCAGCATTTT.

This rearrangement joins TRBV28 to TRBJ2-3; weak D call: TRBD2 (5 bases). The CDR3 consists of 15 residues. Trimming left V 6 bases short and J 1 base short, with 14 bases between. Germline loops: CDR1 MDHEN, CDR2 SYDVKM. For the CDR3, the DNA is TGTGCCAGCAGGGAAAGCGGTCTTGGCACAGATACGCAGTATTTT. Translation: CASRESGLGTDTQYF.

This clone was observed once. Germline and junction disagree at one end, which may indicate a read error. The chain links TRBV24-1 to TRBJ2-3; 9 bases line up with TRBD1. Germline-derived CDR1 and CDR2 are KGHDR and SFDVKD. The CDR3 has 11 residues. CDR3 region: CATTGQGDSLF. The CDR3 DNA reads as TGTGCCACCACGGGACAGGGCGACAGCCTCTTT.

The rearrangement uses TRBV5-1 and TRBJ1-2; D not certain. Per germline, CDR1 SGHRS and CDR2 YFSETQ. With 3 bases removed from V and 3 bases from J, the gap between germline ends came to 15 bases. The CDR3 loop spans 15 amino acids. For the CDR3, the DNA is TGCGCCAGCAGCTACAACCCCCTATCGGACTATGGCTACACCTTC. Protein: CASSYNPLSDYGYTF.

A single count supports this clone. Here the CDR3 reads CASSPRDSWRDEQYF. The CDR3 nucleotides are TGTGCCAGCAGCCCCAGGGACAGTTGGAGGGACGAGCAGTACTTC. The gene calls are TRBV6-5 and TRBJ2-7; maybe TRBD1 (7 bases). The CDR3 sequence is 15 residues long. V lost 6 bases and J 5 bases, leaving 20 bases between the germline ends. Per germline, CDR1 MNHEY and CDR2 SVGAGI.